Following are 10 T cell receptor beta chains from one sample sequenced in a study of T cells in Graves' hyperthyroidism and ophthalmopathy. Using RNA transcripts as the source, TCR beta CDR3 regions were amplified. An initial round of RT-PCR targeting the TCR CDR3 relied on the HTBI primer set. TCRdb re-analysed the multiplex PCR reads in MiXCR, keeping a single row per CDR3 protein. Here the sample spans hundreds of thousands of distinct CDR3 sequences, 38% being singletons. Sequencing input: blood. These receptors came from a man between 18 and 29 years old with Graves' hyperthyroidism.

This clonotype showed up just a few times. This chain joins TRBV6-6 and TRBJ1-1; TRBD1 is a possible D gene (5 bases). This CDR3 is 16 amino acids long. Trimming shortened V by 2 bases and J by 5 bases, and 18 bases separated the two germline ends. CDR1 MNHNY and CDR2 SVGAGI come from the germline V gene (reference sequence). CDR3 sequence: CASSYTSGFRRTEAFF. The DNA of the CDR3 is TGTGCCAGCAGTTACACTTCAGGGTTTCGGAGGACTGAAGCTTTCTTT.

As for this clonotype: A much larger clone differs by one base, so this may be a read error. V and J are TRBV5-1 and TRBJ1-1; 9 bases are shared with TRBD1. The CDR3 length is 14 residues. Germline V gene data show CDR1 as SGHRS and CDR2 as YFSETQ. The CDR3 protein is CASRLGTGQTEAFF. The CDR3, as DNA: TGCGCCAGCAGATTGGGGACAGGGCAAACTGAAGCTTTCTTT.

A note on this clonotype: A much more abundant neighbour one base away suggests this may be a read error. This chain joins TRBV19 and TRBJ1-1; D remains ambiguous. CDR1 is LNHDA and CDR2 is SQIVND in the germline V gene (reference sequence). CDR3 length equals 13 residues. The DNA of the CDR3 is TGTGCCAGTAGTCCCACCGGGAAAACTGAAGCTTCCTTT. Its protein is CASSPTGKTEASF.

This clonotype was counted ten times or more. The V call is TRBV25-1, the J call TRBJ1-1, with 7 bases fitting TRBD1. The CDR3 loop spans 12 amino acids. Germline-derived CDR1 and CDR2 are MGHDK and SYGVNS. Trimming at V came to 6 bases and at J to 6 bases, leaving 4 bases not matched to a gene. CDR3: CASRPGTAEAFF. The CDR3 DNA reads TGTGCCAGCAGACCCGGGACAGCTGAAGCTTTCTTT.

This clonotype has a count of ten or more. The chain uses TRBV29-1 and TRBJ1-1; TRBD1 is a possible D gene (5 bases). CDR1 and CDR2 (germline): SQVTM, ANQGSEA. This CDR3 spans 12 amino acids. Trimming removed 4 bases at V and 1 base at J, with 7 bases between. The CDR3 nucleotides are TGCAGCGTTGTTCAGGGGAACACTGAAGCTTTCTTT. Protein sequence: CSVVQGNTEAFF.

The rearrangement uses TRBV4-1 and TRBJ1-5; D gene ambiguous. Germline-derived CDR1 and CDR2 are MGHRA and YSYEKL. The CDR3 is 13 residues long. V gave up 0 bases and J gave up 9 bases, with 9 bases separating them. CDR3 in amino acids: CASSQEPGLPQHF. The CDR3 bases are TGCGCCAGCAGCCAAGAGCCGGGATTGCCCCAGCATTTT.

The chain uses TRBV7-8 and TRBJ2-7, with D maybe TRBD1 (6 bases). Deletions cut 10 bases from V and 1 base from J, with 17 bases between. The CDR3 extends over 14 amino acids. Germline assignment: CDR1 SGHVS and CDR2 FQNEAQ. The CDR3: CATRGYVESYEQYF. The DNA of the CDR3 is TGTGCCACCAGGGGATACGTGGAGTCCTACGAGCAGTACTTC. The variable domain in full, with the rest retrieved from reference TRBV7-8 and TRBJ2-7, is GAGVSQSPRYKVAKRGQDVALRCDPISGHVSLFWYQQALGQGPEFLTYFQNEAQLDKSGLPSDRFFAERPEGSVSTLKIQRTQQEDSAVYLCATRGYVESYEQYFGPGTRLTVT.

The chain carries TRBV20-1 and TRBJ1-1, with D unclear. V was shortened by 3 bases and J by 2 bases, with 16 bases between the two germline ends. The germline V gene has CDR1 DFQATT and CDR2 SNEGSKA (reference sequence). The CDR3 consists of 15 residues. The CDR3 loop is CSASSGEGGNTEAFF. As DNA, the CDR3 is TGCAGTGCTAGTTCTGGGGAGGGTGGCAACACTGAAGCTTTCTTT.

This clonotype has only a few counts. A junction boundary mismatches the germline segment, possibly from a read error. The J gene is TRBJ2-2, the V gene TRBV4-1, with 8 positions matching TRBD1. The germline gives CDR1 MGHRA, CDR2 YSYEKL. There are 17 residues in the CDR3. As DNA, the CDR3 is TGTGCCAGCAGCCCTTCTATGGACAGGGTTGGCACCGGGGAGCTGTTTTTT. It translates to CASSPSMDRVGTGELFF.

V usage is TRBV20-1 and J usage is TRBJ2-7; D gene uncertain. Germline assignment: CDR1 DFQATT and CDR2 SNEGSKA (reference sequence). The CDR3 contains 12 residues. V lost 3 bases and J lost 5, with 11 bases in between. The CDR3 nucleotides are TGCAGTGCTAGGAAGACAAGGGACGAGCAGTACTTC. It translates to CSARKTRDEQYF.